These 32 T cell receptor beta chains share one sample of origin, sequenced in a study of blood T cell repertoires in COVID-19. The assay was immunoSEQ multiplex PCR, and TCRdb's table has in-frame clones only and misses some. The sample consists of about 20,000 clones, about nine tenths of them appearing once. Sequencing used peripheral blood. These receptors all stem from a human donor in a cohort sampled during active COVID-19.

V gene TRBV10-3 combines with J gene TRBJ1-1; D perhaps matches TRBD1 (6 bases). CDR1 is ENHRY and CDR2 is SYGVKD in the germline V gene. Trimming removed 7 bases at V and 2 bases at J, with 20 bases between. There are 16 residues in the CDR3. The CDR3 protein is CAINDRGGGRNTEAFF. For the CDR3, the DNA is TGTGCCATCAATGATAGGGGGGGCGGGCGAAACACTGAAGCTTTCTTT.

The chain carries TRBV14 and TRBJ1-1, with D uncertain. V was shortened by 1 base and J by 1 base, with 10 bases between the two germline ends. Per germline, CDR1 SGHDN and CDR2 FVKESK. The CDR3 contains 15 residues. The CDR3, as DNA: TGTGCCAGCAGCCAAGTACCGACGGGGAACACTGAAGCTTTCTTT. Protein product: CASSQVPTGNTEAFF.

V gene TRBV7-9 combines with J gene TRBJ2-1, with a possible D match to TRBD2 (6 bases). Germline CDR1 SEHNR, CDR2 FQNEAQ (reference sequence). The CDR3 is 16 amino acids. V dropped 8 bases and J dropped 4 bases, with 21 bases sitting between them. DNA of the CDR3: TGTGCCAGCTTTAAGGGGAGGCCGAAAGAATACAATGAGCAGTTCTTC. It is translated as CASFKGRPKEYNEQFF.

This clone was seen just once. The rearrangement joins TRBV10-1 to TRBJ1-1; the D is unclear. Trimming pared 0 bases from V and 5 bases from J, leaving 16 bases between. Germline lookup yields CDR1 WNHNN and CDR2 SYGVQD (reference sequence). This CDR3 has 16 residues. CDR3 sequence reads: CASSESTGGLGTEAFF. CDR3 sequence (DNA): TGCGCCAGCAGTGAGTCCACCGGCGGGCTCGGTACTGAAGCTTTCTTT.

A single count supports this clone. The chain has TRBV5-1 and TRBJ2-5, with D maybe TRBD2 (6 bases). V was pared by 2 bases and J by 5 bases, with 13 bases between. The CDR3 covers 14 residues. Germline V gene lookup returns CDR1 SGHRS and CDR2 YFSETQ. CDR3 amino acids: CASSLTGGWETQYF. The CDR3 DNA follows: TGCGCCAGCAGCTTAACAGGAGGGTGGGAGACCCAGTACTTC.

The chain combines TRBV6-5 with TRBJ1-2, with D perhaps TRBD1 (6 bases). Germline assignment: CDR1 MNHEY and CDR2 SVGAGI. Between the trimmed V and J ends, which lost 7 bases and 4 bases, there was a span of 16 bases. The CDR3 length is 14 residues. CDR3 DNA sequence: TGTGCCAGCATAGGCCAGGGGTTTTCCTATGGCTACACCTTC. It encodes CASIGQGFSYGYTF.

J is TRBJ2-2 and V is TRBV7-8, with D maybe TRBD2 (5 bases). The CDR3 is made up of 15 amino acids. The V and J ends lost 2 bases and 4 bases respectively, with 11 bases between them. CDR1 is SGHVS and CDR2 is FQNEAQ in the germline V gene. CDR3 sequence (DNA): TGTGCCAGCAGCTTACGCCGGGAATTCACCGGGGAGCTGTTTTTT. As protein: CASSLRREFTGELFF. The whole variable domain, remainder taken from reference TRBV7-8 and TRBJ2-2, is GAGVSQSPRYKVAKRGQDVALRCDPISGHVSLFWYQQALGQGPEFLTYFQNEAQLDKSGLPSDRFFAERPEGSVSTLKIQRTQQEDSAVYLCASSLRREFTGELFFGEGSRLTVL.

The V call is TRBV25-1, the J call TRBJ1-3, with D possibly TRBD1 on 6 matching bases. The length of the CDR3 is 17 residues. Germline values: CDR1 MGHDK, CDR2 SYGVNS. V shed 2 bases and J shed 0 bases, with 14 bases lying between them. Here the CDR3 DNA reads TGTGCCAGCAGTGAAGACCGACAGGCGTTCTCTGGAAACACCATATATTTT. Translating gives CASSEDRQAFSGNTIYF.

The gene calls are TRBV10-2 and TRBJ2-2; 9 bases are a match to TRBD2. In germline, CDR1 is WSHSY, CDR2 SAAADI. This CDR3 region has 17 residues. V shed 2 bases and J 3 bases; nucleotides not matched to a gene: 7. The CDR3 spells CASSEHGAGGHTGELFF. CDR3 bases: TGCGCCAGCAGTGAGCACGGGGCGGGAGGGCACACCGGGGAGCTGTTTTTT.

This clone was seen a few times. The CDR3 DNA is TGTGCCAGCTCACTTACCCGGGTTGCTTACCCTGAAGCTTTCTTT. Protein: CASSLTRVAYPEAFF. This chain links TRBV18 with TRBJ1-1, with unresolved D. Germline CDR1 is KGHSH and CDR2 is LQKENI. V lost 4 bases, J lost 6 bases, and 18 bases lay in between. This CDR3 has 15 residues.

This clone was counted a single time. The gene calls are TRBV29-1 and TRBJ2-1, with 9 positions matching TRBD2. V lost 3 bases, J lost 7 bases, and 13 bases stayed unmatched. The CDR3 covers 16 residues. The germline V gene has CDR1 SQVTM and CDR2 ANQGSEA. CDR3 region: CSVDGDGGRAANEQFF. Written as DNA, the CDR3 is TGCAGCGTTGACGGTGACGGCGGGAGGGCCGCGAATGAGCAGTTCTTC.

The chain links TRBV10-3 to TRBJ2-1, with 9 bases fitting TRBD2. V lost 1 base, J lost 7 bases, and 8 bases stayed unmatched. The V gene's germline CDR1 is ENHRY and CDR2 SYGVKD. This CDR3 is built from 16 residues. CDR3 sequence (DNA): TGTGCCATCAGTGAGTTTAGCGGGGGAACCGGGAATGAGCAGTTCTTC. Translated, it gives CAISEFSGGTGNEQFF.

J is TRBJ2-7 and V is TRBV5-1; 8 nucleotides match TRBD2. The V gene end was trimmed by 4 bases and the J gene end by 5 bases; junction bases not matched to a gene: 14. The CDR3 is 16 residues long. CDR1 is SGHRS and CDR2 is YFSETQ in the germline V gene. CDR3 sequence: CASSPPGTRVSDEQYF. The CDR3 DNA reads TGCGCCAGCAGCCCCCCAGGGACTAGAGTTTCGGACGAGCAGTACTTC.

The rearrangement joins TRBV13 to TRBJ2-7, with 11 bases matching TRBD1. This CDR3 has 15 residues. With V trimmed by 6 bases and J by 3 bases, 7 bases remained unmatched. Per germline, CDR1 PRHDT and CDR2 FYEKMQ (reference sequence). The CDR3 nucleotides read TGTGCCAGCAGGGAGCCCGGGACAGGGGGCTACGAGCAGTACTTC. Amino acids: CASREPGTGGYEQYF.

The V gene is TRBV5-1, the J gene TRBJ2-5, with 10 bases that match TRBD2. The germline V gene has CDR1 SGHRS and CDR2 YFSETQ. The CDR3 sequence is 16 residues long. The junction had 3 bases not matched to a gene; V was cut back by 0 bases and J by 1 base. CDR3 DNA: TGCGCCAGCAGCTTGGCTCCTAGCGGGGGCCAAGAGACCCAGTACTTC. Translating it yields CASSLAPSGGQETQYF.

The chain employs TRBV2 and TRBJ2-7, with 9 bases lining up with TRBD1. V lost 6 bases and J lost 4; bases outside the gene matches: 4. The CDR3 consists of 13 residues. The germline V gene has CDR1 SNHLY and CDR2 FYNNEI. The CDR3: CASRQGATYEQYF. The DNA for the CDR3 is TGTGCCAGCAGACAGGGGGCGACTTACGAGCAGTACTTC. The variable domain in full, with the rest retrieved from reference TRBV2 and TRBJ2-7, is EPEVTQTPSHQVTQMGQEVILRCVPISNHLYFYWYRQILGQKVEFLVSFYNNEISEKSEIFDDQFSVERPDGSNFTLKIRSTKLEDSAMYFCASRQGATYEQYFGPGTRLTVT.

This chain connects TRBV5-1 to TRBJ1-4, with a tentative D call TRBD1 (6 bases). The CDR3 totals 14 residues. Deletions cut 4 bases from V and 8 bases from J, with 15 bases between. CDR1 is SGHRS and CDR2 is YFSETQ in the germline V gene. CDR3 sequence (DNA): TGCGCCAGCAGCCCGACAGGCCTCAGCGAAAAACTGTTTTTT. Its translation is CASSPTGLSEKLFF.

The CDR3 nucleotides read TGCAGCGTTGGAGGCGGGCAAAGGATTTACGAGCAGTACTTC. Its translation: CSVGGGQRIYEQYF. The chain couples TRBV29-1 to TRBJ2-7; possible D gene TRBD2, 5 bases. The CDR3 has 14 residues. Trimming took off 4 bases at V and 4 bases at J, with 17 bases between the two ends. CDR1 is SQVTM, CDR2 ANQGSEA, per germline.

This clone was seen a few times. The chain joins TRBV7-2 to TRBJ2-7, with 9 bases that match TRBD1. The V gene's germline CDR1 is SGHTA and CDR2 FQGNSA. The J segment lost 1 base and the V segment lost 7 bases, leaving 2 bases of the junction unmatched. CDR3 length: 13 residues. The CDR3 is CASKGTGSYEQYF. DNA of the CDR3: TGTGCCAGCAAGGGGACAGGGTCCTACGAGCAGTACTTC.

This clone appeared a few times. This chain connects TRBV6-4 to TRBJ1-2; no clear D gene. CDR1 and CDR2 from the germline V gene are MRHNA and SNTAGT. V was cut by 0 bases and J by 4 bases, with 6 bases left in between. This CDR3 region has 13 residues. The CDR3 DNA reads as TGTGCCAGCAGTGACTCGGGAGGCTATGGCTACACCTTC. This gives the protein CASSDSGGYGYTF.

The CDR3 spells CASSFGQGSEQYF. CDR3 nucleotides: TGTGCCAGCAGTTTTGGGCAGGGGAGCGAGCAGTACTTC. The V and J genes are TRBV27 and TRBJ2-7; the D gene is possibly TRBD1 (6 bases). CDR1 and CDR2 from the germline V gene are MNHEY and SMNVEV (reference sequence). The CDR3 loop spans 13 amino acids. V lost 3 bases and J 6 bases, leaving 12 bases between the germline ends.

The chain joins TRBV3-1 (or the pseudogene TRBV3-2) to TRBJ2-5; TRBD2 agrees at 11 bases. The CDR3 extends over 20 amino acids. After removal of 3 bases from V and 5 bases from J, the junction contained 20 bases not matched to a gene. Per germline, CDR1 LGHDT and CDR2 YNNKEL (reference sequence). The CDR3 protein is CASSHSSGTSGPPRWETQYF. CDR3 in DNA: TGTGCCAGCAGCCACTCCTCCGGGACTAGCGGCCCCCCAAGGTGGGAGACCCAGTACTTC.

CDR3 nucleotide sequence: TGTGCCAGCAGCTTGGGGCCGGCCAATAATTCACCCCTCCACTTT. Residues: CASSLGPANNSPLHF. The V and J genes are TRBV27 and TRBJ1-6; D might be TRBD1 (5 bases). CDR3 length equals 15 residues. CDR1 is MNHEY, CDR2 SMNVEV, per germline (reference sequence). V was shortened by 6 bases and J by 5 bases, with 14 bases between the two germline ends.

The chain is built from TRBV6-6 and TRBJ1-6; TRBD1 matches at 9 bases. The V and J ends lost 2 bases and 7 bases, in that order; junction bases with no gene match: 6. The germline V gene encodes CDR1 MNHNY and CDR2 SVGAGI (reference sequence). There are 16 residues in the CDR3. CDR3 protein: CASSYDRGTGNSPLHF. In DNA form, the CDR3 reads TGTGCCAGCAGTTACGACAGGGGGACGGGGAATTCACCCCTCCACTTT.

The V and J genes are TRBV27 and TRBJ2-3, with 9 bases fitting TRBD2. The V and J ends lost 3 bases and 2 bases, in that order; junction bases with no gene match: 12. Germline V gene lookup returns CDR1 MNHEY and CDR2 SMNVEV (reference sequence). This CDR3 has 18 residues. The CDR3, as DNA: TGTGCCAGCAGTTTGGGTAGCGGGAGAGGTGGTCACACAGATACGCAGTATTTT. It encodes CASSLGSGRGGHTDTQYF.

The chain employs TRBV4-2 and TRBJ2-2; D ambiguous. V dropped 0 bases and J dropped 7 bases, with 6 bases sitting between them. Germline CDR1 and CDR2: LGHNA and YNFKEQ. The CDR3 has 13 amino acids. CDR3 residues: CASSQDRNGELFF. In nucleotides, the CDR3 is TGTGCCAGCAGCCAAGATCGTAACGGGGAGCTGTTTTTT.

The chain carries TRBV28 and TRBJ2-7; 7 positions match TRBD1. This CDR3 region has 15 residues. Unmatched junction bases numbered 15, after V lost 6 bases and J lost 7 bases. Per the germline V gene, CDR1 is MDHEN and CDR2 is SYDVKM. CDR3 region: CASSYEGQILKEQYF. The CDR3 nucleotides are TGTGCCAGCAGCTATGAGGGACAGATTTTGAAGGAGCAGTACTTC.

This clone was found once. The chain uses TRBV5-1 and TRBJ1-4; weak D call: TRBD1 (6 bases). The V end lost 4 bases, the J end lost 5 bases, and 15 bases lay between the germline ends. Germline CDR1 is SGHRS and CDR2 is YFSETQ. The CDR3 is 15 residues long. Written as DNA, the CDR3 is TGCGCCAGCAGCGTTTCCGGGACACAAAATGAAAAACTGTTTTTT. It codes for CASSVSGTQNEKLFF.

The rearrangement joins TRBV5-1 to TRBJ1-3, with TRBD1 matching 8 bases. After removal of 0 bases from V and 4 bases from J, the junction contained 6 bases not matched to a gene. This CDR3 has 16 amino acids. Germline V lookup: CDR1 SGHRS, CDR2 YFSETQ. CDR3 residues: CASSLVGQGGGNTIYF. The CDR3 DNA is TGCGCCAGCAGCTTGGTTGGACAGGGAGGAGGAAACACCATATATTTT.

The rearrangement links TRBV3-1 (or the pseudogene TRBV3-2) to TRBJ2-1; 10 bases map to TRBD1. V dropped 0 bases and J dropped 10; count of bases not matched to a gene: 12. The CDR3 is made up of 17 amino acids. The germline gives CDR1 LGHDT, CDR2 YNNKEL (reference sequence). The CDR3 region is CASSQEYRTGGLGEQFF. CDR3 nucleotides: TGTGCCAGCAGCCAAGAGTATCGGACAGGGGGACTCGGGGAGCAGTTCTTC.

V usage is TRBV3-1 (or the pseudogene TRBV3-2) and J usage is TRBJ2-3; TRBD2 matches at 8 bases. Germline lookup yields CDR1 LGHDT and CDR2 YNNKEL (reference sequence). CDR3 length: 14 amino acids. Unmatched junction bases numbered 7, after V lost 3 bases and J lost 8 bases. In nucleotides, the CDR3 is TGTGCCAGCAGCCACGAGCGGGGGATAGGTACGCAGTATTTT. Translating gives CASSHERGIGTQYF.

The chain uses TRBV10-1 and TRBJ2-1; 10 bases are a match to TRBD2. Germline CDR1 is WNHNN and CDR2 is SYGVQD (reference sequence). V trimming: 2 bases; J trimming: 4 bases; junction bases outside the gene matches: 5. CDR3 size: 16 residues. CDR3 in DNA: TGCGCCAGCAGTGAGGGAGGACTAGCGGTATACAATGAGCAGTTCTTC. This translates into CASSEGGLAVYNEQFF.